The clone carrying this T cell receptor beta chain has only a few counts. Germline trimming cut 8 bases from V and 6 bases from J; bases unmatched to any gene: 6. This CDR3 region has 13 residues. Germline CDR1 is SGHVS and CDR2 is FQNEAQ. Preparing the TCRbeta library involved the use of unique molecular identifiers. One entry per CDR3 protein, called by TCRdb with MiXCR from the PCR reads. The sample has about 350,000 distinct CDR3 sequences; roughly 15% are singletons. This sample was included in a study of T-cell reconstitution after alpha-beta-depleted transplantation in children. J is TRBJ1-5 and V is TRBV7-8, with 8 bases lining up with TRBD1. Sequencing used PBMCs, obtained from the stem cell graft. The receptor was isolated from a human donor who donated a stem cell graft to a child with Fanconi anemia. The CDR3 here is CASGLTGGQPQHF. In nucleotides, the CDR3 is TGTGCCAGCGGCCTCACAGGGGGTCAGCCCCAGCATTTT.